Each of the 23 T cell receptor beta chains below was sequenced from the same sample in a study of T-cell memory formation after mild COVID-19. TCRdb reprocessed the 5' RACE reads via MiXCR and lists one record per CDR3 protein. Of about 240,000 distinct CDR3 sequences listed, more than 8% are singletons. Sequencing was carried out using PBMCs or a T cell subset sorted from them (not recorded which). The receptors derive from a man aged 18 to 35 who had mild COVID-19 (a few samples of this study predate the infection). Cell type and time point are not known.

V gene TRBV20-1 combines with J gene TRBJ2-5; 8 nucleotides match TRBD2. The junction had 5 bases not matched to a gene; V was cut back by 0 bases and J by 5 bases. Germline lookup yields CDR1 DFQATT and CDR2 SNEGSKA (reference sequence). The CDR3 runs 14 residues. The CDR3 bases are TGCAGTGCTAGAGAACCAGCGGGGGTGGAGACCCAGTACTTC. Protein sequence: CSAREPAGVETQYF.

Only a few counts were recorded for this clonotype. The chain joins TRBV7-9 to TRBJ2-7, with TRBD2 identical over 11 bases. CDR1 and CDR2 (germline): SEHNR, FQNEAQ (reference sequence). The CDR3 sequence is 14 residues long. The trim removed 5 bases at V and 4 bases at J, leaving 4 bases unmatched. The CDR3 loop is CASSPSGGLYEQYF. CDR3 nucleotide sequence: TGTGCCAGCAGCCCTAGCGGGGGGCTGTACGAGCAGTACTTC.

In this sample, this clonotype turned up a few times. The J gene is TRBJ1-4, the V gene TRBV9; unclear D gene. V lost 3 bases and J lost 4, with 10 bases in between. Germline lookup yields CDR1 SGDLS and CDR2 YYNGEE. The CDR3 consists of 14 residues. The CDR3 DNA reads TGTGCCAGCAGCGAGGACGGAGTTAATGAAAAACTGTTTTTT. Its protein product is CASSEDGVNEKLFF.

This clonotype was observed once. CDR3 loop: CASSLSAGRNTIYF. The DNA for the CDR3 is TGTGCCAGCAGCTTGTCGGCGGGACGAAACACCATATATTTT. The rearrangement joins TRBV5-6 to TRBJ1-3; tentatively, D is TRBD1 (5 bases). Germline V gives CDR1 SGHDT, CDR2 YYEEEE. CDR3 length: 14 amino acids. Trimming pared 1 base from V and 5 bases from J, leaving 10 bases between.

This clonotype was seen a handful of times. V is TRBV4-3 and J is TRBJ2-7, with 9 positions matching TRBD1. The CDR3 loop spans 20 amino acids. V was pared by 0 bases and J by 0 bases, with 15 bases of the junction left unmatched. The germline CDR1 and CDR2 sequences are LGHNA and YSLEER. CDR3 sequence reads: CASSQEVRQGVIRPSYEQYF. The CDR3 nucleotides are TGCGCCAGCAGCCAAGAAGTCCGACAGGGGGTTATCCGTCCCTCCTACGAGCAGTACTTC.

This clonotype was picked up a small number of times. The V call is TRBV20-1, the J call TRBJ1-2; 7 nucleotides match TRBD1. The J segment lost 2 bases and the V segment lost 3 bases, leaving 12 bases of the junction unmatched. From germline, CDR1 is DFQATT and CDR2 SNEGSKA (reference sequence). This CDR3 has 16 residues. The CDR3 spells CSAREGWDRSNYGYTF. DNA of the CDR3: TGCAGTGCTAGGGAGGGATGGGACAGATCCAACTATGGCTACACCTTC.

This chain connects TRBV7-9 to TRBJ2-5, with a tentative D call TRBD2 (6 bases). CDR3 length equals 14 residues. The V end was cut by 4 bases, the J end by 4 bases, with 13 bases between. The germline V gene has CDR1 SEHNR and CDR2 FQNEAQ (reference sequence). Written as DNA, the CDR3 is TGTGCCAGCAGCTCCCCGGGACTTCGAGAGACCCAGTACTTC. It yields the protein CASSSPGLRETQYF.

This clonotype was observed a few times. This rearrangement joins TRBV29-1 to TRBJ2-7; D assignment may be TRBD1 or TRBD2 (5 bases each). This CDR3 is 12 amino acids long. Germline CDR1 is SQVTM and CDR2 is ANQGSEA. V gave up 3 bases and J gave up 7 bases, with 13 bases separating them. Here the CDR3 reads CSVDRGTGEQYF. CDR3 coding DNA: TGCAGCGTTGATCGTGGGACGGGAGAGCAGTACTTC.

V and J are TRBV10-3 and TRBJ1-6; D might be TRBD1 (5 bases). In germline, CDR1 is ENHRY, CDR2 SYGVKD. Deletions cut 4 bases from V and 5 bases from J, with 12 bases between. The CDR3 is made up of 15 amino acids. This chain's CDR3 is CAISGDGINNSPLHF. CDR3 sequence (DNA): TGTGCCATCAGTGGGGACGGAATCAATAATTCACCCCTCCACTTT.

This clonotype appeared a few times. The chain links TRBV10-3 to TRBJ2-7; possible D gene TRBD2, 5 bases. Trimming removed 6 bases from V and 3 bases from J, with 6 bases in between. Germline V gene lookup returns CDR1 ENHRY and CDR2 SYGVKD. This CDR3 has 11 residues. CDR3 DNA: TGTGCCATCAGACGGGACTACGAGCAGTACTTC. It is translated as CAIRRDYEQYF.

This chain uses TRBV6-2 or TRBV6-3 with TRBJ2-3, with 7 bases fitting TRBD1. The CDR3 extends over 14 amino acids. The germline V gene encodes CDR1 MNHEY and CDR2 SVGEGT. J gave up 4 bases and V 7 bases, and 8 bases lay outside the gene matches. CDR3 sequence: CASTLDRVSDTQYF. DNA of the CDR3: TGTGCCAGCACCTTAGACAGGGTATCAGATACGCAGTATTTT.

This clonotype was detected only a few times. The rearrangement links TRBV20-1 to TRBJ2-5; the D gene could be TRBD1 or TRBD2 (6 bases each). This CDR3 comprises 15 residues. In germline, CDR1 is DFQATT, CDR2 SNEGSKA (reference sequence). V was cut by 0 bases and J by 4 bases, with 15 bases left in between. The CDR3 DNA follows: TGCAGTGCTAGAGATCCAAGGGGGGATGGAGAGACCCAGTACTTC. It codes for CSARDPRGDGETQYF.

In its sample, this clonotype was seen a few times. This rearrangement joins TRBV7-8 to TRBJ1-5; perhaps TRBD1 as D (6 bases). Germline-derived CDR1 and CDR2 are SGHVS and FQNEAQ. V was trimmed by 4 bases and J by 3 bases, leaving 10 bases between them. The CDR3 is made up of 14 amino acids. As DNA, the CDR3 is TGTGCCAGCAGCTCTGACAGGAACAATCAGCCCCAGCATTTT. It specifies CASSSDRNNQPQHF. Combining the CDR3 with reference TRBV7-8 and TRBJ1-5 gives the whole variable domain GAGVSQSPRYKVAKRGQDVALRCDPISGHVSLFWYQQALGQGPEFLTYFQNEAQLDKSGLPSDRFFAERPEGSVSTLKIQRTQQEDSAVYLCASSSDRNNQPQHFGDGTRLSIL.

The rearrangement uses TRBV6-5 and TRBJ1-5, with D tentatively TRBD1 (6 bases). Germline V gives CDR1 MNHEY, CDR2 SVGAGI. The CDR3 runs 14 residues. Trimming took off 6 bases at V and 2 bases at J, with 11 bases between the two ends. CDR3 in DNA: TGTGCCAGCAGACGGAGACAGGGCAATCAGCCCCAGCATTTT. Protein: CASRRRQGNQPQHF.

The chain has TRBV10-3 and TRBJ1-6, with D unresolved. Germline V gene lookup returns CDR1 ENHRY and CDR2 SYGVKD. The CDR3 is made up of 13 amino acids. V gave up 3 bases and J gave up 6 bases, with 6 bases separating them. The CDR3 DNA reads TGTGCCATCAGTGAAATGGTTAATTCACCCCTCCACTTT. Protein product: CAISEMVNSPLHF.

A few counts support this clonotype. The rearrangement links TRBV7-9 to TRBJ1-1, with D hard to call. The CDR3 consists of 16 residues. Per germline, CDR1 SEHNR and CDR2 FQNEAQ (reference sequence). V lost 7 bases and J 6 bases, leaving 24 bases between the germline ends. CDR3 amino acids: CASKFEGRQEGAEAFF. CDR3 bases: TGTGCCAGCAAGTTTGAGGGCCGTCAGGAGGGCGCTGAAGCTTTCTTT.

In its sample, this clonotype was seen a few times. The rearrangement links TRBV27 to TRBJ1-2; D not resolved. The CDR3 runs to 17 residues. V gave up 1 base and J gave up 0 bases, with 15 bases separating them. Germline CDR1 is MNHEY and CDR2 is SMNVEV (reference sequence). The CDR3 protein is CASSLWGGWHSNYGYTF. CDR3 in DNA: TGTGCCAGCAGTTTATGGGGAGGGTGGCACTCTAACTATGGCTACACCTTC.

At least ten counts were recorded for this clonotype. The V and J genes are TRBV3-2 and TRBJ2-5; the DNA was not compared with TRBD2, the D call given in the table. TRBV3-2 is designated a pseudogene. The CDR3 loop spans 13 amino acids. Written as DNA, the CDR3 is TGTGCCAGCAGCCGCGTAGTCGCGGAGACCCAGTACTTC. As protein: CASSRVVAETQYF.

This clonotype was recorded a few times. V usage is TRBV4-2 and J usage is TRBJ2-5; D uncertain. The V gene lost 1 base and the J gene lost 0 bases, with 6 bases spanning the gap. The CDR3 extends over 14 amino acids. From germline, CDR1 is LGHNA and CDR2 YNFKEQ. CDR3: CASSQVSDQETQYF. Written as DNA, the CDR3 is TGTGCCAGCAGCCAAGTATCGGACCAAGAGACCCAGTACTTC.

This clonotype turned up a few times. The chain is built from TRBV7-9 and TRBJ2-5; D not resolved. CDR1 is SEHNR, CDR2 FQNEAQ, per germline (reference sequence). The CDR3 extends over 15 amino acids. V was pared by 0 bases and J by 5 bases, with 13 bases between. The CDR3 DNA follows: TGTGCCAGCAGCTTAGCGGCTGGCGAGTGGGAGACCCAGTACTTC. Protein: CASSLAAGEWETQYF.

This clonotype has just a few counts. V and J are TRBV20-1 and TRBJ2-5; D possibly corresponds to TRBD2 (6 bases). Deletions cut 4 bases from V and 7 bases from J, with 16 bases between. In germline, CDR1 is DFQATT, CDR2 SNEGSKA (reference sequence). CDR3 length: 13 residues. This CDR3 is CSATIGTGGTQYF. In nucleotides, the CDR3 is TGCAGTGCTACAATTGGGACTGGCGGGACCCAGTACTTC.

This clonotype was recorded many times. CDR3 loop: CASSFGVGPSYEQYF. The CDR3 bases are TGTGCCAGCTCGTTCGGGGTAGGTCCCTCCTACGAGCAGTACTTC. The chain joins TRBV12-3 or TRBV12-4 to TRBJ2-7, with D possibly being TRBD2 (5 bases). V was pared by 8 bases and J by 0 bases, with 17 bases between. CDR3 length: 15 residues.

This clonotype was counted only a few times. The chain is built from TRBV9 and TRBJ1-1; perhaps TRBD1 as D (6 bases). V was shortened by 6 bases and J by 4 bases, with 16 bases between the two germline ends. This CDR3 comprises 14 residues. From germline, CDR1 is SGDLS and CDR2 YYNGEE. The CDR3 spells CASNRGGGGTEAFF. DNA for the CDR3: TGTGCCAGCAACCGGGGGGGCGGAGGCACTGAAGCTTTCTTT.